The 19 T cell receptor beta chains given below trace back to one sample, sequenced in a study of blood T cell repertoires in COVID-19. Some clones are missing from TCRdb's copy, which holds only in-frame ones; the method was immunoSEQ multiplex PCR. The data hold some 530,000 clones, with 88% observed a single time. The sequencing sample was made of PBMCs or T cells enriched from blood (not recorded which). These receptors originate from an older woman who had recovered from COVID-19.

The V gene is TRBV28, the J gene TRBJ1-1; D is undetermined. The CDR3 runs to 14 residues. Looked up from germline, CDR1 is MDHEN and CDR2 is SYDVKM. The germline V and J ends were trimmed by 5 bases and 0 bases, with 10 bases remaining between them. The CDR3 reads CASSPLGLNTEAFF. The CDR3 DNA sequence: TGTGCCAGCAGTCCCCTGGGCCTGAACACTGAAGCTTTCTTT.

This clone was counted a single time. The rearrangement joins TRBV9 to TRBJ2-1, with 8 bases aligning to TRBD2. The CDR3 has 15 residues. Germline V CDR1 and CDR2: SGDLS, YYNGEE. The J segment lost 8 bases and the V segment lost 1 base, leaving 8 bases of the junction unmatched. CDR3: CASSVRGGGFDEQFF. In nucleotides, the CDR3 is TGTGCCAGCAGCGTAAGAGGCGGGGGGTTCGATGAGCAGTTCTTC.

The V call is TRBV5-6, the J call TRBJ1-4, with a tentative D call TRBD1 (6 bases). Germline CDR1 and CDR2: SGHDT and YYEEEE. V was shortened by 4 bases and J by 5 bases, with 15 bases between the two germline ends. The length of the CDR3 is 15 residues. This CDR3 is CASSGYRDTNEKLFF. The CDR3 DNA is TGTGCCAGCAGCGGATACAGGGACACCAATGAAAAACTGTTTTTT. The complete variable domain, with remaining parts taken from reference TRBV5-6 and TRBJ1-4, reads DAGVTQSPTHLIKTRGQQVTLRCSPKSGHDTVSWYQQALGQGPQFIFQYYEEEERQRGNFPDRFSGHQFPNYSSELNVNALLLGDSALYLCASSGYRDTNEKLFFGSGTQLSVL.

The chain couples TRBV5-6 to TRBJ1-5; tentatively, D is TRBD1 (5 bases). Trimming took 3 bases from V and 3 from J, leaving 13 bases between them. The CDR3 is 15 amino acids. The germline CDR1 and CDR2 sequences are SGHDT and YYEEEE. The CDR3 coding sequence is TGTGCCAGCAGCTCCTCGGCAGGGCTCAATCAGCCCCAGCATTTT. Translated: CASSSSAGLNQPQHF. Using reference TRBV5-6 and TRBJ1-5 for the parts outside the CDR3, the full variable domain is DAGVTQSPTHLIKTRGQQVTLRCSPKSGHDTVSWYQQALGQGPQFIFQYYEEEERQRGNFPDRFSGHQFPNYSSELNVNALLLGDSALYLCASSSSAGLNQPQHFGDGTRLSIL.

The chain links TRBV7-2 to TRBJ1-1; no clear D. Trimming cost V 4 bases and J 5 bases, with 17 bases left between them. The CDR3 has 15 residues. Germline values: CDR1 SGHTA, CDR2 FQGNSA. The CDR3 spells CASSSQGRGRTEAFF. CDR3 DNA: TGTGCCAGCAGCTCACAAGGACGTGGGAGAACTGAAGCTTTCTTT.

V usage is TRBV7-9 and J usage is TRBJ1-4; D is perhaps TRBD1 (6 bases). This CDR3 region has 17 residues. V gave up 4 bases and J gave up 4 bases, with 19 bases separating them. Per the germline V gene, CDR1 is SEHNR and CDR2 is FQNEAQ (reference sequence). The DNA for the CDR3 is TGTGCCAGCAGCTCGAGCCCGGGACAATTGATTAATGAAAAACTGTTTTTT. This codes for CASSSSPGQLINEKLFF.

The rearrangement uses TRBV2 and TRBJ2-3, with D unresolved. The V gene's germline CDR1 is SNHLY and CDR2 FYNNEI. The CDR3 totals 13 residues. Trimming cost V 7 bases and J 0 bases, with 8 bases left between them. CDR3 sequence (DNA): TGTGCCAGCAAGAGACAAAGCACAGATACGCAGTATTTT. This encodes CASKRQSTDTQYF. Full variable domain (outside the CDR3, taken from reference TRBV2 and TRBJ2-3): EPEVTQTPSHQVTQMGQEVILRCVPISNHLYFYWYRQILGQKVEFLVSFYNNEISEKSEIFDDQFSVERPDGSNFTLKIRSTKLEDSAMYFCASKRQSTDTQYFGPGTRLTVL.

V usage is TRBV2 and J usage is TRBJ1-5; 7 positions agree with TRBD1. This CDR3 is built from 14 residues. The junction had 6 bases not matched to a gene; V was cut back by 5 bases and J by 5 bases. The germline gives CDR1 SNHLY, CDR2 FYNNEI. In DNA, the CDR3 is TGTGCCAGCAGTTCACAGGGGCTCCATCAGCCCCAGCATTTT. Translating it yields CASSSQGLHQPQHF.

The V call is TRBV7-9, the J call TRBJ2-5; no reliable D call. CDR3 length: 14 amino acids. Trimming took off 1 base at V and 3 bases at J, with 9 bases between the two ends. Germline loops: CDR1 SEHNR, CDR2 FQNEAQ (reference sequence). CDR3 bases: TGTGCCAGCAGCTTAGGCGGCACCGAAGAGACCCAGTACTTC. Its protein product is CASSLGGTEETQYF.

The chain has TRBV30 and TRBJ1-5; possibly TRBD1 for D (6 bases). Trimming removed 0 bases from V and 3 bases from J, with 12 bases in between. In germline, CDR1 is GTSNPN, CDR2 SVGIG (reference sequence). The CDR3 is made up of 15 amino acids. CDR3 coding DNA: TGTGCCTGGAGTGTAGGTGGGACATTCAATCAGCCCCAGCATTTT. Its protein product is CAWSVGGTFNQPQHF.

This chain links TRBV19 with TRBJ1-1; TRBD1 is a possible D gene (5 bases). CDR1 is LNHDA and CDR2 is SQIVND in the germline V gene (reference sequence). Trimming cost V 6 bases and J 0 bases, with 20 bases left between them. This CDR3 region has 17 residues. The CDR3 bases are TGTGCCAGTAGGTCGACCGGGACGGGACTGTTGAACACTGAAGCTTTCTTT. Its translation is CASRSTGTGLLNTEAFF.

With respect to this clone: Other DNA sequences within the sample encode an identical CDR3. CDR3 loop: CASSRQGEETQYF. The CDR3 DNA sequence: TGTGCCAGCAGCCGACAGGGTGAAGAGACCCAGTACTTC. The rearrangement links TRBV3-1 (or the pseudogene TRBV3-2) to TRBJ2-5, with 7 bases matching TRBD1. Trimming removed 4 bases from V and 3 bases from J; junction bases left unmatched: 2. Germline V gene sequence: CDR1 LGHDT, CDR2 YNNKEL (reference sequence). The CDR3 loop spans 13 amino acids.

The chain joins TRBV6-1 to TRBJ1-5; TRBD1 matches 8 bases. Looked up from germline, CDR1 is MNHNS and CDR2 is SASEGT. CDR3 length: 16 amino acids. The trim removed 3 bases at V and 6 bases at J, leaving 10 bases unmatched. The CDR3 nucleotides are TGTGCCAGCAGTGACCCCGGGGCAGGGGGCATTCAGCCCCAGCATTTT. It encodes CASSDPGAGGIQPQHF.

J is TRBJ1-1 and V is TRBV24-1, with TRBD1 identical over 8 bases. Germline-derived CDR1 and CDR2 are KGHDR and SFDVKD. Trimming took 6 bases from V and 8 from J; bases not matched to a gene: 7. The CDR3 runs to 13 residues. For the CDR3, the DNA is TGTGCCACCAGTCCCAGGGGGCGCGGGGAAGCTTTCTTT. The encoded protein is CATSPRGRGEAFF.

The chain combines TRBV5-1 with TRBJ1-1; D unresolved. The CDR3 loop spans 13 amino acids. Trimming took off 1 base at V and 4 bases at J, with 8 bases between the two ends. In germline, CDR1 is SGHRS, CDR2 YFSETQ. CDR3 DNA sequence: TGCGCCAGCAGCTTGTCCTGGGCCACTGAAGCTTTCTTT. Translated, it gives CASSLSWATEAFF.

The CDR3 sequence is CASSLTSGGFYEQYF. CDR3 DNA sequence: TGCGCCAGCAGCTTGACTAGCGGGGGGTTCTACGAGCAGTACTTC. V and J are TRBV5-1 and TRBJ2-7, with TRBD2 identical over 12 bases. J lost 3 bases, V lost 1 base, and 2 bases had no gene match. Germline assignment: CDR1 SGHRS and CDR2 YFSETQ. The CDR3 extends over 15 amino acids.

J is TRBJ2-7 and V is TRBV3-1 (or the pseudogene TRBV3-2); D possibly corresponds to TRBD1 (5 bases). Trimming pared 1 base from V and 7 bases from J, leaving 14 bases between. CDR1 is LGHDT, CDR2 YNNKEL, per germline (reference sequence). The CDR3 has 14 residues. The CDR3 DNA is TGTGCCAGCAGCCAAGTGGTAGGGGCAGGAGAGCAGTACTTC. It yields the protein CASSQVVGAGEQYF.

V usage is TRBV5-1 and J usage is TRBJ2-5; 10 positions match TRBD1. The junction had 12 bases not matched to a gene; V was cut back by 2 bases and J by 5 bases. CDR3 length equals 17 residues. CDR1 and CDR2 from the germline V gene are SGHRS and YFSETQ. For the CDR3, the DNA is TGCGCCAGCAGCTTTTTTCCCGGGACAGGGGAAGGGGAGACCCAGTACTTC. Its protein product is CASSFFPGTGEGETQYF.

This rearrangement joins TRBV5-1 to TRBJ2-6, with TRBD1 as a possible D gene (7 bases). V was pared by 4 bases and J by 2 bases, with 10 bases between. Germline-derived CDR1 and CDR2 are SGHRS and YFSETQ. CDR3 size: 15 residues. CDR3 loop: CASSPGGTGANVLTF. Written as DNA, the CDR3 is TGCGCCAGCAGCCCAGGGGGGACTGGGGCCAACGTCCTGACTTTC. The full variable domain, completed using reference TRBV5-1 and TRBJ2-6, is KAGVTQTPRYLIKTRGQQVTLSCSPISGHRSVSWYQQTPGQGLQFLFEYFSETQRNKGNFPGRFSGRQFSNSRSEMNVSTLELGDSALYLCASSPGGTGANVLTFGAGSRLTVL.